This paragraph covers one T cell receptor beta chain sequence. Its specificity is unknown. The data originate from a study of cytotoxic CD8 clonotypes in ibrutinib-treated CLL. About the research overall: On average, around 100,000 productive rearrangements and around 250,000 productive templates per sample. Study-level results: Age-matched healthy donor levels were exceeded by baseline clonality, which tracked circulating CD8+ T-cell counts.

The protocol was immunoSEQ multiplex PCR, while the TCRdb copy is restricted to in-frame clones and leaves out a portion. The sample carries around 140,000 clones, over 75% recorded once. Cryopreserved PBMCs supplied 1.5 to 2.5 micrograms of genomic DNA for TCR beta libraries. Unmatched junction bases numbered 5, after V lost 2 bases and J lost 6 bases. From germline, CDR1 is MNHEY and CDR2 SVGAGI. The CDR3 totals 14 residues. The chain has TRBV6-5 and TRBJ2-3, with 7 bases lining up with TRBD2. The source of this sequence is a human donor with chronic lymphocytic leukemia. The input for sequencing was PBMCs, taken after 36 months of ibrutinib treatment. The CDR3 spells CASSYVGGSDTQYF. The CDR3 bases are TGTGCCAGCAGTTACGTTGGCGGGAGTGATACGCAGTATTTT.